The 16 T cell receptor beta chains given below trace back to one sample, sequenced in a study of cytomegalovirus exposure and HLA in healthy donors. It was with 60 Vbeta and 13 Jbeta primers that the PCR ran. Sequencing was performed with immunoSEQ multiplex PCR; in TCRdb, only in-frame clones are kept and a portion is missing. The profile shows under 95,000 clones, 60% to 85% of them singletons. Material: PBMCs. Receptors were obtained from a male donor in good health and CMV-seronegative.

This rearrangement joins TRBV10-3 to TRBJ1-1; D is uncertain. Looked up from germline, CDR1 is ENHRY and CDR2 is SYGVKD. The CDR3 covers 12 residues. V dropped 5 bases and J dropped 1 base, with 5 bases sitting between them. The CDR3 loop reads CAISSGNTEAFF. CDR3 nucleotides: TGTGCCATCAGTTCGGGGAACACTGAAGCTTTCTTT.

This clone was recorded a few times. The chain has TRBV18 and TRBJ2-7, with a weak D call TRBD1 (6 bases). The CDR3 has 13 amino acids. V was trimmed by 4 bases and J by 3 bases, leaving 10 bases between them. From germline, CDR1 is KGHSH and CDR2 LQKENI. The CDR3 DNA follows: TGTGCCAGCTCACTACCGGACAGCTACGAGCAGTACTTC. This gives the protein CASSLPDSYEQYF.

This clone came up a few times. V usage is TRBV5-8 and J usage is TRBJ2-3; a possible D gene is TRBD2 (5 bases). Germline values: CDR1 SGHTS, CDR2 YDEGEE. The V gene lost 6 bases and the J gene lost 4 bases, with 21 bases spanning the gap. CDR3 length: 16 amino acids. The CDR3 region is CASTNRRTSGSDTQYF. For the CDR3, the DNA is TGTGCCAGCACCAACCGAAGGACTTCCGGCTCAGATACGCAGTATTTT.

This clone was seen just once. The chain uses TRBV14 and TRBJ2-7, with D hard to call. Germline CDR1 and CDR2: SGHDN and FVKESK. This CDR3 has 13 amino acids. V lost 0 bases and J lost 3, with 6 bases in between. CDR3 nucleotide sequence: TGTGCCAGCAGCCAAGATCCCTTCTACGAGCAGTACTTC. Translating gives CASSQDPFYEQYF. Combining the CDR3 with reference TRBV14 and TRBJ2-7 gives the whole variable domain EAGVTQFPSHSVIEKGQTVTLRCDPISGHDNLYWYRRVMGKEIKFLLHFVKESKQDESGMPNNRFLAERTGGTYSTLKVQPAELEDSGVYFCASSQDPFYEQYFGPGTRLTVT.

J is TRBJ1-5 and V is TRBV28, with 7 bases identical to TRBD1. Germline V CDR1 and CDR2: MDHEN, SYDVKM. V lost 5 bases to trimming and J lost 6 bases; unmatched junction nucleotides: 16. This CDR3 comprises 17 residues. CDR3 in amino acids: CASSANSGTERLQPQHF. The CDR3 DNA sequence: TGTGCCAGCAGTGCCAACTCCGGGACAGAGCGACTTCAGCCCCAGCATTTT.

The rearrangement links TRBV7-9 to TRBJ1-1, with 8 bases aligning to TRBD1. This CDR3 spans 14 amino acids. The junction had 7 bases not matched to a gene; V was cut back by 5 bases and J by 5 bases. Germline CDR1 and CDR2: SEHNR and FQNEAQ (reference sequence). The CDR3 loop reads CASSPTGGLTEAFF. Here the CDR3 DNA reads TGTGCCAGCAGCCCTACAGGGGGATTGACTGAAGCTTTCTTT.

The V call is TRBV7-2, the J call TRBJ2-7, with TRBD2 matching over 8 bases. With V trimmed by 7 bases and J by 2 bases, 7 bases remained unmatched. CDR3 length equals 14 residues. Per germline, CDR1 SGHTA and CDR2 FQGNSA. This CDR3 reads CASTRAGVTYEQYF. The CDR3 DNA follows: TGTGCCAGCACCCGAGCGGGGGTAACCTACGAGCAGTACTTC.

The chain links TRBV29-1 to TRBJ2-3, with D perhaps matching TRBD2 (6 bases). Germline loops: CDR1 SQVTM, CDR2 ANQGSEA. The CDR3 contains 15 residues. V lost 6 bases and J lost 2, with 18 bases in between. CDR3 protein: CSVPPGGTFTDTQYF. CDR3 DNA sequence: TGCAGCGTGCCCCCGGGCGGGACCTTCACAGATACGCAGTATTTT.

The J gene is TRBJ1-6, the V gene TRBV19; the D gene is possibly TRBD1 (6 bases). This CDR3 region has 14 residues. Per the germline V gene, CDR1 is LNHDA and CDR2 is SQIVND (reference sequence). With 6 bases removed from V and 6 bases from J, the gap between germline ends came to 12 bases. CDR3 DNA sequence: TGTGCCAGTAGATGGGGCAGGGGTAATTCACCCCTCCACTTT. Protein product: CASRWGRGNSPLHF.

This clone was found a few times. The chain combines TRBV7-2 with TRBJ1-3, with a weak D call TRBD1 (5 bases). The CDR3 has 14 amino acids. V lost 5 bases and J lost 1, with 9 bases in between. Germline CDR1 is SGHTA and CDR2 is FQGNSA. The CDR3 DNA reads TGTGCCAGCAGCCCACAGGTGTCTGGAAACACCATATATTTT. Translation: CASSPQVSGNTIYF. Full variable domain (remainder filled in from reference TRBV7-2 and TRBJ1-3): GAGVSQSPSNKVTEKGKDVELRCDPISGHTALYWYRQSLGQGLEFLIYFQGNSAPDKSGLPSDRFSAERTGGSVSTLTIQRTQQEDSAVYLCASSPQVSGNTIYFGEGSWLTVV.

The J gene is TRBJ2-7, the V gene TRBV9; 10 bases match TRBD1. This CDR3 comprises 16 residues. V trimming: 2 bases; J trimming: 5 bases; junction bases outside the gene matches: 10. The V gene's germline CDR1 is SGDLS and CDR2 YYNGEE. The CDR3 loop is CASSVSGTGVFNEQYF. CDR3 sequence (DNA): TGTGCCAGCAGCGTTTCCGGGACAGGGGTTTTCAACGAGCAGTACTTC.

The J gene is TRBJ2-5, the V gene TRBV28, with D possibly TRBD1 on 5 matching bases. This CDR3 contains 13 residues. V dropped 2 bases and J dropped 3 bases, with 7 bases sitting between them. The germline V gene has CDR1 MDHEN and CDR2 SYDVKM. Here the CDR3 reads CASSLDREETQYF. DNA of the CDR3: TGTGCCAGCAGTTTAGACAGAGAAGAGACCCAGTACTTC.

This chain links TRBV13 with TRBJ2-3; a weak D match, TRBD2 (6 bases). There are 14 residues in the CDR3. The V end was cut by 7 bases, the J end by 5 bases, with 16 bases between. From germline, CDR1 is PRHDT and CDR2 FYEKMQ (reference sequence). The CDR3, as DNA: TGTGCCAGCATCCTCGGAGGGCAGGGAGATACGCAGTATTTT. Protein product: CASILGGQGDTQYF.

The gene calls are TRBV29-1 and TRBJ2-7; D is perhaps TRBD1 (5 bases). This CDR3 has 11 residues. The V end was cut by 4 bases, the J end by 5 bases, with 9 bases between. Germline CDR1 reads SQVTM; CDR2 reads ANQGSEA. The CDR3 loop is CSVVLRDEQYF. The DNA for the CDR3 is TGCAGCGTTGTTCTCAGGGACGAGCAGTACTTC.

A word on this clone: At one boundary the junction diverges from the germline segment, which might be a read error. The gene calls are TRBV6-1 and TRBJ1-5, with D possibly TRBD1 on 6 matching bases. CDR3 length equals 14 residues. Germline V gene data show CDR1 as MNHNS and CDR2 as SASEGT. The CDR3 spells CASSELRVGQPQNF. CDR3 coding DNA: TGTGCCAGCAGTGAATTAAGGGTTGGACAGCCCCAGAATTTT.

The sample holds a few counts of this clone. The chain has TRBV7-3 and TRBJ2-3; TRBD2 is a possible D gene (5 bases). CDR1 SGHTA and CDR2 FQGTGA come from the germline V gene. This CDR3 is 14 amino acids long. V gave up 5 bases and J gave up 0 bases, with 9 bases separating them. The CDR3 region has the DNA TGTGCCAGCAGCCGGGATCAAAGCACAGATACGCAGTATTTT. Amino acid sequence: CASSRDQSTDTQYF.